The subject of this entry is one T cell receptor beta chain. Its matching antigen is unknown. This sample is part of a study of blood T cells in healthy people across ages. In the study overall: Template switching recovered approximately one barcoded beta molecule for every two T cells. General observations from the study: PBMCs were not sorted, which prevented a conclusive comparison of naive versus antigen-experienced cells.

Next came a second PCR, run for about 7 to 12 cycles, which used a sample-barcoded 5' primer along with a J-beta primer mix. TCRdb reprocessed the 5' RACE reads via MiXCR and lists one record per CDR3 protein. The sample includes 730,000 or so distinct CDR3 sequences, less than 45% of them seen just once. Trimming removed 5 bases at V and 5 bases at J, with 19 bases between. CDR3 length equals 15 residues. The origin of this receptor is a man older than 75 in good health. The source material was blood. The rearrangement joins TRBV12-3 or TRBV12-4 to TRBJ2-7; TRBD2 might be the D (6 bases). The CDR3 protein is CASSGLAPPGNEQYF. The CDR3 DNA sequence: TGTGCCAGCAGTGGCCTAGCGCCGCCGGGGAACGAGCAGTACTTC.